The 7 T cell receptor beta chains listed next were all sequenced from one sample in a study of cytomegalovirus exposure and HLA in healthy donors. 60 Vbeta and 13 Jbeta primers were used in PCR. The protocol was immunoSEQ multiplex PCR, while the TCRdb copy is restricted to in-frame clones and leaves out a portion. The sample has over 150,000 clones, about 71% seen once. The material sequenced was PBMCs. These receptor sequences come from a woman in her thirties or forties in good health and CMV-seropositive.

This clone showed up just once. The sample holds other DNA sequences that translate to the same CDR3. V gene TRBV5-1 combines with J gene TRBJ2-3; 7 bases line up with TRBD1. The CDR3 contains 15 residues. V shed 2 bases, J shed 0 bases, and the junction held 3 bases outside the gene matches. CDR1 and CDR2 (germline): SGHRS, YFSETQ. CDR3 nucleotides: TGCGCCAGCAGCTTACAGGGGCTCAGCACAGATACGCAGTATTTT. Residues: CASSLQGLSTDTQYF.

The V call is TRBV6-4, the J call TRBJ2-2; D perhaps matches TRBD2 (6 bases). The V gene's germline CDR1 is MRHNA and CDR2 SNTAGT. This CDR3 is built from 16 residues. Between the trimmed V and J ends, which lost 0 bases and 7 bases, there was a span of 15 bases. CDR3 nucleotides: TGTGCCAGCAGTGACTCGGTGACTAGAACGATCGGGGAGCTGTTTTTT. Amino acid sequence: CASSDSVTRTIGELFF.

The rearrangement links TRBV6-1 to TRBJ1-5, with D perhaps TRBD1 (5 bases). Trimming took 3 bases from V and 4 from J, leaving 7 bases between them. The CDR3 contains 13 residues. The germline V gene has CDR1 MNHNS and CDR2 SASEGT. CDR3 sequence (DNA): TGTGCCAGCAGTGAGACAGATAATCAGCCCCAGCATTTT. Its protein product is CASSETDNQPQHF.

The DNA for the CDR3 is TGTGCCAGCAGCTTATCCCCTCTCAGCAGGGATGCTTTCTTT. It encodes CASSLSPLSRDAFF. The rearrangement uses TRBV7-8 and TRBJ1-1; tentative D call: TRBD1 (5 bases). The V and J ends lost 2 bases and 11 bases respectively, with 18 bases between them. CDR1 and CDR2 (germline): SGHVS, FQNEAQ. CDR3 length equals 14 residues. Variable domain in full (rest from reference TRBV7-8 and TRBJ1-1): GAGVSQSPRYKVAKRGQDVALRCDPISGHVSLFWYQQALGQGPEFLTYFQNEAQLDKSGLPSDRFFAERPEGSVSTLKIQRTQQEDSAVYLCASSLSPLSRDAFFGQGTRLTVV.

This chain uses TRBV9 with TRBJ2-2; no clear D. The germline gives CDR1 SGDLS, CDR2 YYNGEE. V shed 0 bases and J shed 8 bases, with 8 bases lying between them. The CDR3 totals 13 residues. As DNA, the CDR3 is TGTGCCAGCAGCGTAGGGCCGTCGGGGGAGCTGTTTTTT. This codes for CASSVGPSGELFF. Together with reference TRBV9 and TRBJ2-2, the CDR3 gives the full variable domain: DSGVTQTPKHLITATGQRVTLRCSPRSGDLSVYWYQQSLDQGLQFLIQYYNGEERAKGNILERFSAQQFPDLHSELNLSSLELGDSALYFCASSVGPSGELFFGEGSRLTVL.

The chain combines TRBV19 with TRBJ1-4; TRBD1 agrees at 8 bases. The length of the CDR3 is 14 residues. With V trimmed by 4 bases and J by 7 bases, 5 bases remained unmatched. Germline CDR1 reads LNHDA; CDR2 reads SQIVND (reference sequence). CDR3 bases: TGTGCCAGTAGTAGTCCAGGGGGCAGTGAAAAACTGTTTTTT. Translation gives CASSSPGGSEKLFF.

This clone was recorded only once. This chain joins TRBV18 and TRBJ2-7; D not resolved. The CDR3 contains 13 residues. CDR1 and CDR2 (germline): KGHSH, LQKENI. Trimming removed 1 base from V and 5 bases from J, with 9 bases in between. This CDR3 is CASSPLKIDEQYF. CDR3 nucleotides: TGTGCCAGCTCACCACTGAAGATAGACGAGCAGTACTTC.